This TCR beta chain was observed in a study of tumor-infiltrating lymphocytes in oesophageal squamous cell carcinoma. TCRdb re-analysed the PCR reads in MiXCR, keeping a single row per CDR3 protein. Among some 14,000 distinct CDR3 sequences, roughly half were seen once, and the ten largest hold 12%. A few counts support this clonotype. This CDR3 has 18 amino acids. Germline V gene sequence: CDR1 SGHAT, CDR2 FQNNGV. The clonotype comes from a female donor with esophageal squamous cell carcinoma. Sequenced input: blood. This chain uses TRBV11-2 with TRBJ2-1; TRBD2 matches 16 bases. Near its end, the DNA agrees better with TRBJ2-5, so the J call may be wrong. The CDR3 DNA is TGTGCCAGCAGCTTGGGGACTAGCGGGGGGGCATTGCAGGAGACCCAGTACTTC. Protein product: CASSLGTSGGALQETQYF.